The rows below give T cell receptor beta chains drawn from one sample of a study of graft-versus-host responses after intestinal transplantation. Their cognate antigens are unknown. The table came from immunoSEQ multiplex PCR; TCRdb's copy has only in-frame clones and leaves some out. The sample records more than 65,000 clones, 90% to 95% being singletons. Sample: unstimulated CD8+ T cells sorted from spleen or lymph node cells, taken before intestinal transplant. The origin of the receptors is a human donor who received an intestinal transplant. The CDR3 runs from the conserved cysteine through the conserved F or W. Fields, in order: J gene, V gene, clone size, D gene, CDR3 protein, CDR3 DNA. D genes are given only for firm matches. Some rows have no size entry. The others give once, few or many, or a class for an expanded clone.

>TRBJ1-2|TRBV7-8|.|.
CASSETGLRDGYTF
TGTGCCAGCAGCGAAACAGGGTTGAGGGATGGCTACACCTTC
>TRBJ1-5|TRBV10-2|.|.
CASAHGHNQPQHF
TGCGCCAGCGCTCATGGGCACAATCAGCCCCAGCATTTT
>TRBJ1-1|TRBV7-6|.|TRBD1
CASSLGDRGGSGEAFF
TGTGCCAGCAGCTTAGGGGACAGGGGAGGGTCTGGTGAAGCTTTCTTT
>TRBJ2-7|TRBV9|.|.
CASSPQGPSYEQYF
TGTGCCAGCAGCCCCCAGGGGCCAAGCTACGAGCAGTACTTC
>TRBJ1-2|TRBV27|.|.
CASSSRGGMGYGYTF
TGTGCCAGCAGCTCCCGTGGGGGGATGGGCTATGGCTACACCTTC
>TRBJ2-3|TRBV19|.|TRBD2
CASSLAGGWADTQYF
TGTGCCAGTTCTCTAGCGGGAGGGTGGGCAGATACGCAGTATTTT
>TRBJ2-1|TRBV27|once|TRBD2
CASSLSPLADEQFF
TGTGCCAGCAGTTTATCGCCACTAGCGGATGAGCAGTTCTTC
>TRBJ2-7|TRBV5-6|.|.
CASSFGSRYEQYF
TGTGCCAGCAGCTTCGGTTCTCGCTACGAGCAGTACTTC
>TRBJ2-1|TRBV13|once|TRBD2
CASSWTSGSSYNEQFF
TGTGCCAGCAGCTGGACTAGCGGGAGCTCCTACAATGAGCAGTTCTTC
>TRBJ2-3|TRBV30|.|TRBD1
CAWDQRDRSTDTQYF
TGTGCCTGGGATCAACGGGACAGAAGCACAGATACGCAGTATTTT
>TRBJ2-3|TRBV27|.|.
CASSWGAEQYF
TGTGCCAGCAGTTGGGGAGCCGAGCAGTATTTT
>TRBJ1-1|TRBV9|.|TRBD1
CASSPGDRATFF
TGTGCCAGCAGCCCCGGGGACAGGGCGACTTTCTTT
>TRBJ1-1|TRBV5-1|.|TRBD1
CASNTGDGAFF
TGCGCCTCCAATACAGGGGATGGGGCTTTCTTT
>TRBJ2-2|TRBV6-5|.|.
CASSYLELTGELFF
TGTGCCAGCAGTTACCTAGAATTAACCGGGGAGCTGTTTTTT
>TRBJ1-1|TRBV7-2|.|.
CASSFGNLVEAFF
TGTGCCAGCAGCTTTGGCAACTTGGTTGAAGCTTTCTTT
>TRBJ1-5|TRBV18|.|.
CASSPEQGVQPQHF
TGTGCCAGCTCACCAGAGCAGGGAGTTCAGCCCCAGCATTTT
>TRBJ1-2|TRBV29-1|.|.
CSVWAGAFYGYTF
TGCAGCGTATGGGCGGGGGCCTTCTATGGCTACACCTTC
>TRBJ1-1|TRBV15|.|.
CATSVSRQPATEAFF
TGTGCCACTAGCGTCAGTAGGCAGCCAGCAACTGAAGCTTTCTTT
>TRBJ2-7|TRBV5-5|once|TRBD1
CASSWDSYEQYF
TGTGCCAGCAGCTGGGACAGTTACGAGCAGTACTTC
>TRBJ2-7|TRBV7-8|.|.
CASSLAGQPYEQYF
TGTGCCAGCAGCTTAGCGGGACAACCCTACGAGCAGTACTTC
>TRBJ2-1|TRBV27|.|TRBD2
CASSPSGIAYNEQFF
TGTGCCAGCAGTCCCAGCGGGATCGCCTACAATGAGCAGTTCTTC
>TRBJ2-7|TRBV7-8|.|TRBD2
CASSPRREGFYEQYF
TGTGCCAGCAGCCCTCGGCGGGAGGGCTTTTACGAGCAGTACTTC
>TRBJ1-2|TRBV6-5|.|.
CASSPYKVFNYGYTF
TGTGCCAGCTCGCCGTACAAGGTTTTTAACTATGGCTACACCTTC
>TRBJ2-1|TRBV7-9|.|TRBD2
CASSSLWTSGILDEQFF
TGTGCCAGCAGCTCGCTCTGGACTAGCGGGATATTGGATGAGCAGTTCTTC
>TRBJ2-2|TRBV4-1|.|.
CASSQAEGYPGELFF
TGCGCCAGCAGCCAAGCAGAGGGGTATCCCGGGGAGCTGTTTTTT
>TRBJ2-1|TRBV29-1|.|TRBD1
CSASGTEVRNEQFF
TGCAGCGCCTCCGGGACAGAGGTTCGTAATGAGCAGTTCTTC
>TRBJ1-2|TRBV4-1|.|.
CASSQDLVGYTF
TGCGCCAGCAGCCAAGACCTAGTTGGCTACACCTTC
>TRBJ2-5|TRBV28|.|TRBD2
CASSFLREGQETQYF
TGTGCCAGCAGTTTTCTAAGGGAGGGCCAAGAGACCCAGTACTTC
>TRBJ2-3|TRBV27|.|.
CASSFGLQRTDTQYF
TGTGCCAGCAGTTTTGGGCTACAACGCACAGATACGCAGTATTTT
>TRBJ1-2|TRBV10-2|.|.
CASSEGRVSDGYTF
TGCGCCAGCAGTGAAGGCAGGGTTTCGGATGGCTACACCTTC
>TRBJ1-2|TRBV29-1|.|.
CSVEDQGGYTF
TGCAGCGTTGAAGATCAGGGTGGCTACACCTTC
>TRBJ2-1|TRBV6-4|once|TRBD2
CASSDGLGNEQFF
TGTGCCAGCAGTGATGGACTAGGCAATGAGCAGTTCTTC
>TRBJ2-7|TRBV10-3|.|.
CAISESGYEQYF
TGTGCCATCAGTGAGTCAGGTTACGAGCAGTACTTC
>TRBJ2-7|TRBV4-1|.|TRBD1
CASSQVQGTYEQYF
TGCGCCAGCAGCCAAGTACAGGGGACCTACGAGCAGTACTTC
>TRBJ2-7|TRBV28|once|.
CASSLGRRGTYEQYF
TGTGCCAGCAGTTTAGGTAGGAGGGGTACCTACGAGCAGTACTTC
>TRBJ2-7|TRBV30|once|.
CAWSSQGPYYEQYF
TGTGCCTGGAGTTCCCAGGGGCCGTACTACGAGCAGTACTTC
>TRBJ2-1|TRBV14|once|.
CASSRTGWRHNEQFF
TGTGCCAGCAGCCGAACAGGTTGGCGGCACAATGAGCAGTTCTTC
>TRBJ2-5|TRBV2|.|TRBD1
CASSEGTGGVQETQYF
TGTGCCAGCAGTGAAGGGACAGGGGGCGTTCAAGAGACCCAGTACTTC
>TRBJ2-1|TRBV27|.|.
CASSPDRSSYNEQFF
TGTGCCAGCAGTCCAGACAGGAGCTCCTACAATGAGCAGTTCTTC
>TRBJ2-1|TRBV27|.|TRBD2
CASSPTPGLAGGGSSYNEQFF
TGTGCCAGCAGTCCCACGCCGGGACTAGCGGGAGGAGGGAGCTCCTACAATGAGCAGTTCTTC
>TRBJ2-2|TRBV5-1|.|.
CASSPGLFTGELFF
TGCGCCAGCAGCCCTGGACTTTTCACCGGGGAGCTGTTTTTT
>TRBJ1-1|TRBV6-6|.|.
CASSYSTGEEAFF
TGTGCCAGCAGTTACTCGACTGGGGAGGAAGCTTTCTTT
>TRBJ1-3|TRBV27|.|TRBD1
CASSPNRDRTSSGNTIYF
TGTGCCAGCAGTCCCAACCGGGACAGGACGTCTTCTGGAAACACCATATATTTT
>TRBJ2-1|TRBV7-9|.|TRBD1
CASSPATGGSYNEQFF
TGTGCCAGCAGCCCCGCGACAGGGGGCAGCTACAATGAGCAGTTCTTC
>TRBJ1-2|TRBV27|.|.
CASSTNRNYGYTF
TGTGCCAGCAGCACAAACCGGAACTATGGCTACACCTTC
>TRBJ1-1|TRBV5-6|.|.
CASSWLGFTEAFF
TGTGCCAGCAGCTGGTTGGGATTCACTGAAGCTTTCTTT
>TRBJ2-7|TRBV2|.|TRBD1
CASRESPVAGTGAYEQYF
TGTGCCAGCAGGGAGTCCCCTGTGGCCGGGACAGGTGCCTACGAGCAGTACTTC
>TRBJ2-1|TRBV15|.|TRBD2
CATSRDRSSGYNEQFF
TGTGCCACCAGCAGAGATCGGTCTAGCGGCTACAATGAGCAGTTCTTC
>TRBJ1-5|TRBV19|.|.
CASTFRGGGGNQPQHF
TGTGCCAGTACCTTCCGGGGGGGTGGGGGCAATCAGCCCCAGCATTTT
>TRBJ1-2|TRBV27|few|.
CASSLTGPGNYGYTF
TGTGCCAGCAGTTTGACAGGTCCTGGGAACTATGGCTACACCTTC
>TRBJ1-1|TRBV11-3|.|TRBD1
CASSTRTGVNTEAFF
TGTGCCAGCAGCACGCGGACAGGCGTGAACACTGAAGCTTTCTTT
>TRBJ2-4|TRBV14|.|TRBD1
CASSQRGPGTDNIQYF
TGTGCCAGCAGCCAAAGAGGACCCGGGACAGATAACATTCAGTACTTC
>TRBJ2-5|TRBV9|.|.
CASSAYSGEETQYF
TGTGCCAGCAGCGCGTACAGTGGTGAAGAGACCCAGTACTTC
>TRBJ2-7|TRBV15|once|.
CATSRDSPYEQYF
TGTGCCACCAGCAGGGACAGCCCCTACGAGCAGTACTTC
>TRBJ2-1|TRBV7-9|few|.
CASSYQQGQGVNEQFF
TGTGCCAGCAGCTACCAACAGGGCCAAGGTGTAAATGAGCAGTTCTTC
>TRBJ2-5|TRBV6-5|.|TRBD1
CASSSWTGETQYF
TGTGCCAGCAGTTCTTGGACAGGGGAGACCCAGTACTTC
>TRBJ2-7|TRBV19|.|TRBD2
CASSPYGGGTYEQYF
TGTGCCAGTAGTCCCTATGGGGGGGGAACCTACGAGCAGTACTTC
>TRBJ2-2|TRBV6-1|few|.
CASSEGLRPNTGELFF
TGTGCCAGCAGTGAAGGACTTCGTCCAAACACCGGGGAGCTGTTTTTT
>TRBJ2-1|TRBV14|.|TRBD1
CASSQDRTGSDFGQFF
TGTGCCAGCAGCCAAGATCGGACAGGGAGCGATTTCGGGCAGTTCTTC
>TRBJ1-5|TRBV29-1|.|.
CSVATANQPQHF
TGCAGCGTTGCGACGGCTAATCAGCCCCAGCATTTT